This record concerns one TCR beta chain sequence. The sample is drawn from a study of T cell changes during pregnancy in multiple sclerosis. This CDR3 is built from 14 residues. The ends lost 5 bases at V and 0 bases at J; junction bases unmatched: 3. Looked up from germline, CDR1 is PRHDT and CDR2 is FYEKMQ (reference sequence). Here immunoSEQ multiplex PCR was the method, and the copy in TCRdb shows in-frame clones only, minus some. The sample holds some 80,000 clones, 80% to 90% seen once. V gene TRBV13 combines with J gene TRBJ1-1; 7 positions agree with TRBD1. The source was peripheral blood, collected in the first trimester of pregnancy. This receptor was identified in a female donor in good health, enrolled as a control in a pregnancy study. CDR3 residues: CASSPGQMNTEAFF. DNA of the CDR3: TGTGCCAGCAGCCCGGGACAGATGAACACTGAAGCTTTCTTT.